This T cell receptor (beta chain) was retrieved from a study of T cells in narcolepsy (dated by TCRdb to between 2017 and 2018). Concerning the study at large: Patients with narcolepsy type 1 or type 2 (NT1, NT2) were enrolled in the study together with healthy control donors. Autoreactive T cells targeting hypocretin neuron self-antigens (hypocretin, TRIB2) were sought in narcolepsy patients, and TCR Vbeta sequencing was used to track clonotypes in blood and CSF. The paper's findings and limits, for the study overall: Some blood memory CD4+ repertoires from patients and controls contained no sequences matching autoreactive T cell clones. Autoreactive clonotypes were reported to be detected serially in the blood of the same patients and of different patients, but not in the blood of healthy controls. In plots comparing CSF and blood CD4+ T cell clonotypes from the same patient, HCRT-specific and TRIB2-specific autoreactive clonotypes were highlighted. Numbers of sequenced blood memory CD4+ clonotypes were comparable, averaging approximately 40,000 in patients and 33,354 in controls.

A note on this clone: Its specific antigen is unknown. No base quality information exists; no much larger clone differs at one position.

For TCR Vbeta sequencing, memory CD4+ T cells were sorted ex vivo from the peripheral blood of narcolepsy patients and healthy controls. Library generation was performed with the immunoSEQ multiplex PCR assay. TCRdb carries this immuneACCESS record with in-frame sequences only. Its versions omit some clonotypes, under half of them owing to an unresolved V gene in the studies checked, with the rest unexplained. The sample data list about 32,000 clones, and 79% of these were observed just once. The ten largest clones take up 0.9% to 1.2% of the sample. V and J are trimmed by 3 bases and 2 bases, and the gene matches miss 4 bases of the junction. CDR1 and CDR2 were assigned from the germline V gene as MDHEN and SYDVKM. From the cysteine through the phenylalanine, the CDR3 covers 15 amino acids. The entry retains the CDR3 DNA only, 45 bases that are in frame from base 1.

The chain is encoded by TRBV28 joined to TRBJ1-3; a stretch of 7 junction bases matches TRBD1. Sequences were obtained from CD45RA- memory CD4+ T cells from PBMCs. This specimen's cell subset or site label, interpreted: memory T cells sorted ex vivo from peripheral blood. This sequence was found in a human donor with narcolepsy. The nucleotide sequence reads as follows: TGTGCCAGCAGTTTTATGGGACAGCCTGGAAACACCATATATTTT. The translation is CASSFMGQPGNTIYF. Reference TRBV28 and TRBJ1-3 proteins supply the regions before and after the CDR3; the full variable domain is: DVKVTQSSRYLVKRTGEKVFLECVQDMDHENMFWYRQDPGLGLRLIYFSYDVKMKEKGDIPEGYSVSREKKERFSLILESASTNQTSMYLCASSFMGQPGNTIYFGEGSWLTVV.